The present entry profiles one TCR beta chain with its context. Clones were read by immunoSEQ multiplex PCR, and TCRdb kept only the in-frame ones, dropping some. In the table there are about 180,000 clones, 80% to 90% of which are singletons. This sample is part of a study of blood T cell repertoires in COVID-19. Germline CDR1 and CDR2: SGHTA and FQGNSA. The V and J ends lost 1 base and 7 bases, in that order; junction bases with no gene match: 17. CDR3 size: 19 residues. Sequences were obtained from peripheral blood. This TCR was sampled from a man aged 55 to 70 with acute or convalescent COVID-19. The chain couples TRBV7-2 to TRBJ2-3, with 10 bases fitting TRBD2. The CDR3, as DNA: TGTGCCAGCAGCTTAGGGGGGGCTAGCGGGAGAATGCCAGAGAATACGCAGTATTTT. This codes for CASSLGGASGRMPENTQYF.